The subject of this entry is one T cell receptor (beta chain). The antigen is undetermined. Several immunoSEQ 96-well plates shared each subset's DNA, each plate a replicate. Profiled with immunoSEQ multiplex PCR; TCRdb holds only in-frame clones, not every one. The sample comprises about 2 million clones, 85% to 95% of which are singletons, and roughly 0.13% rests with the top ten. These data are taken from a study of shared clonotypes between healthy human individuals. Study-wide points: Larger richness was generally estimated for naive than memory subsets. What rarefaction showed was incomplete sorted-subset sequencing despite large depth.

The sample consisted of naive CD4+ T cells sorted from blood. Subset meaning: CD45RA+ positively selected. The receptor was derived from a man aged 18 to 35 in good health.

The CDR3: CASSFTGGSYNEQFF. The CDR3 nucleotides read TGTGCCAGCAGTTTTACGGGGGGGTCCTACAATGAGCAGTTCTTC. This rearrangement joins TRBV11-1 to TRBJ2-1; TRBD2 aligns across 8 bases. With V trimmed by 6 bases and J by 1 base, 5 bases remained unmatched. The germline CDR1 and CDR2 sequences are SGHAT and FQDESV (reference sequence). This CDR3 is built from 15 residues.